This TCR beta chain was sequenced in a study of blood T cell repertoires in COVID-19. Turning to the study itself: Samples representing acute and convalescent COVID-19 were sourced from the United States, Italy and Spain.

This table comes from immunoSEQ multiplex PCR, and its TCRdb copy is limited to in-frame clones, with some not included. This sample has 50,000 or so clones; 80% to 90% occur once, and the top ten carry around 13%. Germline CDR1 SGHDN, CDR2 FVKESK. V was cut by 4 bases and J by 0 bases, with 12 bases left in between. The CDR3 contains 15 residues. The TCR comes from a man older than 75 with acute or convalescent COVID-19. V usage is TRBV14 and J usage is TRBJ1-1, with D perhaps TRBD1 (5 bases). The sample consisted of peripheral blood. The DNA for the CDR3 is TGTGCCAGCAGCCCCCTAGGGGTAATGAACACTGAAGCTTTCTTT. Translation: CASSPLGVMNTEAFF.